This passage covers 31 T cell receptor beta chains from one sample sequenced in a study of cytomegalovirus exposure and HLA in healthy donors. The primer mix had 60 Vbeta and 13 Jbeta primers. Clones were read by immunoSEQ multiplex PCR, and TCRdb kept only the in-frame ones, dropping some. The sample includes approximately 160,000 clones, 82% of them seen just once. Sequenced: PBMCs. The origin of the receptors is a girl aged 2 to 10 in good health and CMV-seropositive.

The chain has TRBV5-1 and TRBJ1-4; perhaps TRBD1 as D (5 bases). The CDR3 extends over 14 amino acids. Looked up from germline, CDR1 is SGHRS and CDR2 is YFSETQ. V shed 0 bases and J shed 7 bases, with 10 bases lying between them. The CDR3 region is CASSLAGGSEKLFF. As DNA, the CDR3 is TGCGCCAGCAGCTTGGCGGGGGGGTCTGAAAAACTGTTTTTT.

The rearrangement uses TRBV5-1 and TRBJ2-7; D unresolved. The CDR3 extends over 15 amino acids. Germline V lookup: CDR1 SGHRS, CDR2 YFSETQ. V lost 4 bases and J 2 bases, leaving 16 bases between the germline ends. The CDR3 DNA follows: TGCGCCAGCAGCCTCGAACCGGGTCCGCCCTACGAGCAGTACTTC. Amino acid sequence: CASSLEPGPPYEQYF.

V is TRBV5-1 and J is TRBJ2-7; D possibly corresponds to TRBD2 (6 bases). The CDR3 length is 15 residues. Germline loops: CDR1 SGHRS, CDR2 YFSETQ. Trimming removed 4 bases at V and 6 bases at J, with 20 bases between. This CDR3 reads CASSGGTGGQGEQYF. CDR3 nucleotides: TGCGCCAGCAGCGGCGGGACGGGTGGACAAGGCGAGCAGTACTTC.

J is TRBJ2-2 and V is TRBV7-9; TRBD1 matches 11 bases. Trimming at V came to 7 bases and at J to 4 bases, leaving 5 bases not matched to a gene. The CDR3 is made up of 15 amino acids. Per the germline V gene, CDR1 is SEHNR and CDR2 is FQNEAQ (reference sequence). The chain's CDR3 is CASNRGTGGTGELFF. CDR3 nucleotides: TGTGCCAGCAATCGGGGGACAGGGGGCACCGGGGAGCTGTTTTTT.

This chain uses TRBV4-1 with TRBJ2-7; TRBD1 agrees at 8 bases. Germline-derived CDR1 and CDR2 are MGHRA and YSYEKL. Unmatched junction bases numbered 14, after V lost 3 bases and J lost 7 bases. The CDR3 length is 16 residues. This CDR3 is CASSHGARDRLREQYF. DNA for the CDR3: TGCGCCAGCAGCCACGGCGCCCGGGACAGGCTTCGAGAGCAGTACTTC.

The chain joins TRBV30 to TRBJ1-1, with D hard to call. Germline V gives CDR1 GTSNPN, CDR2 SVGIG (reference sequence). The CDR3 runs 15 residues. V gave up 8 bases and J gave up 3 bases, with 22 bases separating them. The CDR3: CAIIRGSRRDTEAFF. The DNA for the CDR3 is TGTGCCATAATTCGGGGTTCTCGTCGGGACACTGAAGCTTTCTTT.

The CDR3 DNA sequence: TGTGCCAGCAGCTACAGACTAGCGGGATTATCAGATACGCAGTATTTT. It yields the protein CASSYRLAGLSDTQYF. The chain is built from TRBV7-8 and TRBJ2-3; 11 bases align to TRBD2. The CDR3 has 16 residues. V gave up 4 bases and J gave up 4 bases; unmatched junction bases: 7. From germline, CDR1 is SGHVS and CDR2 FQNEAQ.

The chain joins TRBV12-2 to TRBJ1-5. TRBV12-2 is deemed a pseudogene. The CDR3 is 17 residues long. This CDR3 reads CASRLEGLQRGNQPQHF. DNA of the CDR3: TGTGCAAGTCGCTTAGAGGGACTCCAAAGAGGCAATCAGCCCCAGCATTTT.

J is TRBJ1-3 and V is TRBV6-1; no clear D. Trimming removed 8 bases from V and 0 bases from J, with 8 bases in between. From germline, CDR1 is MNHNS and CDR2 SASEGT. This CDR3 has 13 residues. CDR3: CASVLYSGNTIYF. As DNA, the CDR3 is TGTGCCAGCGTTCTTTACTCTGGAAACACCATATATTTT.

This clone has just one count. The chain has TRBV7-9 and TRBJ1-2; D not resolved. The germline V gene has CDR1 SEHNR and CDR2 FQNEAQ (reference sequence). This CDR3 has 11 amino acids. V was clipped by 0 bases and J by 8 bases, with 4 bases between them. Here the CDR3 reads CASSLARGYTF. CDR3 nucleotides: TGTGCCAGCAGCTTAGCGCGGGGCTACACCTTC.

This clone showed up just once. V and J are TRBV2 and TRBJ2-3; 13 bases line up with TRBD2. Germline CDR1 is SNHLY and CDR2 is FYNNEI. V shed 6 bases and J 1 base; nucleotides not matched to a gene: 1. This CDR3 spans 15 amino acids. In nucleotides, the CDR3 is TGTGCCAGCAGGGGACTAGCGGGACGCACAGATACGCAGTATTTT. This gives the protein CASRGLAGRTDTQYF.

As for this clone: The junction departs from germline at one end; a sequencing error may be responsible. The rearrangement uses TRBV7-9 and TRBJ2-5; TRBD2 matches at 8 bases. The V gene's germline CDR1 is SEHNR and CDR2 FQNEAQ (reference sequence). This CDR3 spans 15 amino acids. The chain's CDR3 is CSSSPVTGGSETQYF. For the CDR3, the DNA is TGTTCCAGCAGCCCTGTGACGGGAGGGTCAGAGACCCAGTACTTC.

The chain combines TRBV7-2 with TRBJ2-7; D remains unclear. The CDR3 has 12 amino acids. The germline CDR1 and CDR2 sequences are SGHTA and FQGNSA. The V end lost 1 base, the J end lost 6 bases, and 7 bases lay between the germline ends. DNA of the CDR3: TGTGCCAGCAGCTTAGTTCATTTCGAGCAGTACTTC. It translates to CASSLVHFEQYF.

This clone was counted only a few times. V usage is TRBV6-5 and J usage is TRBJ2-1; 10 bases map to TRBD1. The J segment lost 6 bases and the V segment lost 2 bases, leaving 4 bases of the junction unmatched. Germline CDR1 and CDR2: MNHEY and SVGAGI. The CDR3 runs 15 residues. In nucleotides, the CDR3 is TGTGCCAGCAGTTACGGGACAGGGGTTGTCAATGAGCAGTTCTTC. This codes for CASSYGTGVVNEQFF.

J is TRBJ2-4 and V is TRBV1; TRBD2 reflects the table's D call only, with no check against the DNA. TRBV1 is annotated as a pseudogene. CDR3 size: 13 residues. The CDR3 protein is CTSGGRAANIQYF. The CDR3 nucleotides read TGCACCAGCGGCGGGAGGGCAGCAAACATTCAGTACTTC.

The chain links TRBV4-1 to TRBJ2-7; TRBD2 agrees at 9 bases. Germline CDR1 is MGHRA and CDR2 is YSYEKL. The length of the CDR3 is 15 residues. Trimming removed 4 bases from V and 6 bases from J; junction bases left unmatched: 10. CDR3 in DNA: TGCGCCAGCAGCCCCCACTTAGCGGGAGTCGGCGAGCAGTACTTC. It yields the protein CASSPHLAGVGEQYF.

This clone was picked up one time. The CDR3 DNA follows: TGTGCCAGCAGTGAAGGGGCAGGGGAGGGGCAGCCCCAGCATTTT. It yields the protein CASSEGAGEGQPQHF. The V gene is TRBV6-1, the J gene TRBJ1-5, with D possibly being TRBD1 (6 bases). The CDR3 is 15 residues long. The V gene lost 1 base and the J gene lost 7 bases, with 14 bases spanning the gap. Germline V gene sequence: CDR1 MNHNS, CDR2 SASEGT.

V usage is TRBV30 and J usage is TRBJ2-5, with TRBD2 matching over 14 bases. After removal of 7 bases from V and 4 bases from J, the junction contained 5 bases not matched to a gene. The CDR3 length is 14 residues. In germline, CDR1 is GTSNPN, CDR2 SVGIG (reference sequence). DNA of the CDR3: TGTGCCTCTACCGGGACTAGCGGGAGAGAGACCCAGTACTTC. Its protein product is CASTGTSGRETQYF. Based on the CDR3 plus reference TRBV30 and TRBJ2-5, the full variable domain is SQTIHQWPATLVQPVGSPLSLECTVEGTSNPNLYWYRQAAGRGLQLLFYSVGIGQISSEVPQNLSASRPQDRQFILSSKKLLLSDSGFYLCASTGTSGRETQYFGPGTRLLVL.

The chain couples TRBV2 to TRBJ2-7; TRBD2 might be the D (6 bases). This CDR3 is built from 13 residues. Germline CDR1 reads SNHLY; CDR2 reads FYNNEI. V was pared by 7 bases and J by 5 bases, with 15 bases between. The CDR3 region has the DNA TGTGCCAGCACCCGGGACTCCCTAGACGAGCAGTACTTC. Protein: CASTRDSLDEQYF.

Only one count was recorded for this clone. The junction shows a germline mismatch at one end, possibly a read error. J is TRBJ2-3 and V is TRBV13, with 9 bases that match TRBD2. Germline-derived CDR1 and CDR2 are PRHDT and FYEKMQ (reference sequence). There are 15 residues in the CDR3. CDR3 protein: CASTLAGASTDTQYF. The CDR3 DNA sequence: TGTGCCAGCACCTTAGCGGGAGCCAGCACAGATACGCAGTATTTT.

The rearrangement links TRBV5-1 to TRBJ1-5; perhaps TRBD1 as D (6 bases). V gave up 4 bases and J gave up 7 bases, with 12 bases separating them. The CDR3 loop spans 13 amino acids. Germline lookup yields CDR1 SGHRS and CDR2 YFSETQ. CDR3: CASSGQGNQPQHF. CDR3 sequence (DNA): TGCGCCAGCAGCGGTCAGGGGAACCAGCCCCAGCATTTT.

The J gene is TRBJ1-3, the V gene TRBV29-1, with TRBD1 identical over 7 bases. In germline, CDR1 is SQVTM, CDR2 ANQGSEA. This CDR3 region has 16 residues. With 6 bases clipped from V and 0 bases from J, the junction kept 11 bases outside the gene matches. CDR3 amino acids: CSVKISGGHSGNTIYF. CDR3 DNA: TGCAGCGTCAAAATTTCAGGGGGACACTCTGGAAACACCATATATTTT.

The chain combines TRBV5-1 with TRBJ2-1; 10 nucleotides align to TRBD2. The ends lost 1 base at V and 5 bases at J; junction bases unmatched: 9. CDR1 and CDR2 from the germline V gene are SGHRS and YFSETQ. CDR3 length equals 17 residues. The CDR3 DNA sequence: TGCGCCAGCAGCTTGTTCCCGACTAGCGGGCGGGACAATGAGCAGTTCTTC. It specifies CASSLFPTSGRDNEQFF. The full variable domain, with the rest looked up from reference TRBV5-1 and TRBJ2-1, is KAGVTQTPRYLIKTRGQQVTLSCSPISGHRSVSWYQQTPGQGLQFLFEYFSETQRNKGNFPGRFSGRQFSNSRSEMNVSTLELGDSALYLCASSLFPTSGRDNEQFFGPGTRLTVL.

J is TRBJ1-1 and V is TRBV30; the D is unclear. The CDR3 is 15 amino acids. Germline CDR1 is GTSNPN and CDR2 is SVGIG (reference sequence). V was pared by 3 bases and J by 3 bases, with 17 bases between. CDR3 nucleotides: TGTGCCTGGAGGGGAGGGCGATGGGAGGACACTGAAGCTTTCTTT. Amino acid sequence: CAWRGGRWEDTEAFF.

This clone was picked up a small number of times. The genes are TRBV28 and TRBJ2-5; maybe TRBD2 (6 bases). CDR1 and CDR2 from the germline V gene are MDHEN and SYDVKM. The CDR3 has 20 amino acids. The V gene lost 5 bases and the J gene lost 3 bases, with 31 bases spanning the gap. The CDR3 protein is CASSPVYGGTANGAEETQYF. CDR3 nucleotides: TGTGCCAGCAGTCCCGTATATGGGGGGACGGCGAATGGAGCCGAAGAGACCCAGTACTTC.

The rearrangement joins TRBV14 to TRBJ2-1; tentative D call: TRBD2 (5 bases). Germline V gene lookup returns CDR1 SGHDN and CDR2 FVKESK. Deletions cut 4 bases from V and 2 bases from J, with 12 bases between. The CDR3 has 15 residues. DNA of the CDR3: TGTGCCAGCAGCCCTTTGGACTCCGCCTACAATGAGCAGTTCTTC. Translating gives CASSPLDSAYNEQFF.

The V call is TRBV27, the J call TRBJ1-1; TRBD1 matches at 8 bases. Germline trimming cut 5 bases from V and 7 bases from J; bases unmatched to any gene: 9. The CDR3 extends over 14 amino acids. Germline V lookup: CDR1 MNHEY, CDR2 SMNVEV (reference sequence). In DNA form, the CDR3 reads TGTGCCAGCAGTCATCCACAGGGGGGGTATGAAGCTTTCTTT. It yields the protein CASSHPQGGYEAFF.

This clone was observed a single time. The chain combines TRBV25-1 with TRBJ2-6; no reliable D call. Trimming took off 11 bases at V and 0 bases at J, with 14 bases between the two ends. In germline, CDR1 is MGHDK, CDR2 SYGVNS. This CDR3 contains 15 residues. The CDR3 region is CAGDGNFSGANVLTF. The CDR3 DNA reads TGTGCCGGAGATGGAAATTTCTCTGGGGCCAACGTCCTGACTTTC.

The chain uses TRBV2 and TRBJ2-2; 9 bases line up with TRBD1. The CDR3 is made up of 15 amino acids. CDR1 is SNHLY and CDR2 is FYNNEI in the germline V gene. The V and J ends lost 6 bases and 0 bases, in that order; junction bases with no gene match: 2. This CDR3 is CASRGQGANTGELFF. The CDR3 nucleotides are TGTGCCAGCAGGGGACAGGGAGCGAACACCGGGGAGCTGTTTTTT.

The V and J genes are TRBV19 and TRBJ1-2; the D gene is possibly TRBD1 (6 bases). Germline V gene data show CDR1 as LNHDA and CDR2 as SQIVND (reference sequence). V was trimmed by 5 bases and J by 4 bases, leaving 20 bases between them. This CDR3 comprises 16 residues. The CDR3, as DNA: TGTGCCAGTAGTGAGGGACATCCTATTTCCTTCTATGGCTACACCTTC. Amino acids: CASSEGHPISFYGYTF.

The V call is TRBV7-6, the J call TRBJ1-3, with D maybe TRBD1 (6 bases). V dropped 3 bases and J dropped 2 bases, with 11 bases sitting between them. The germline V gene encodes CDR1 SGHVS and CDR2 FNYEAQ. The CDR3 has 15 residues. The CDR3 here is CASSLTQGPGNTIYF. The CDR3 DNA reads TGTGCCAGCAGCTTGACGCAGGGGCCTGGAAACACCATATATTTT.